What follows are 14 T cell receptor beta chains derived from one specimen sequenced in a study of shared clonotypes between healthy human individuals. The naive CD8 population came from CD45RO-negative cells selected for CCR7, without terminally differentiated effector memory CD45RA+ cells. Generated by immunoSEQ multiplex PCR, the TCRdb table keeps only in-frame clones and is missing some. Among about 1,900,000 clones listed, 85% to 95% were seen once. The specimen was naive CD8+ T cells sorted from blood. Every receptor here comes from a man aged 18 to 29 in good health.

Of note for this clone: The sample holds other DNA sequences that translate to the same CDR3. The rearrangement joins TRBV7-9 to TRBJ2-7; the D gene is possibly TRBD1 (5 bases). Germline V gene lookup returns CDR1 SEHNR and CDR2 FQNEAQ (reference sequence). The CDR3 runs to 12 residues. The V end was cut by 5 bases, the J end by 4 bases, with 9 bases between. This chain's CDR3 is CASSLQGYEQYF. CDR3 coding DNA: TGTGCCAGCAGCCTCCAGGGATACGAGCAGTACTTC.

Written as DNA, the CDR3 is TGTGCCAGCAGGCTCGAATTGACAGGGGGCTATGGCTACACCTTC. This gives the protein CASRLELTGGYGYTF. The genes are TRBV28 and TRBJ1-2, with 9 bases lining up with TRBD1. Germline loops: CDR1 MDHEN, CDR2 SYDVKM. J gave up 4 bases and V 6 bases, and 9 bases lay outside the gene matches. The CDR3 is 15 amino acids.

The rearrangement uses TRBV28 and TRBJ1-1; D remains ambiguous. The CDR3 is made up of 16 amino acids. Trimming cost V 6 bases and J 5 bases, with 22 bases left between them. Germline V CDR1 and CDR2: MDHEN, SYDVKM. CDR3 DNA: TGTGCCAGCAGCTCAGCCGACACACCCATAAGGACTGAAGCTTTCTTT. It encodes CASSSADTPIRTEAFF.

The rearrangement uses TRBV6-5 and TRBJ2-7; a weak D match, TRBD2 (6 bases). V was trimmed by 6 bases and J by 5 bases, leaving 20 bases between them. The CDR3 sequence is 15 residues long. Per the germline V gene, CDR1 is MNHEY and CDR2 is SVGAGI. The CDR3 spells CASSPTAGRFDEQYF. Written as DNA, the CDR3 is TGTGCCAGCAGCCCGACAGCGGGTAGGTTCGACGAGCAGTACTTC.

This clone was observed once. This chain uses TRBV25-1 with TRBJ1-1; a possible D gene is TRBD1 (6 bases). The germline V gene encodes CDR1 MGHDK and CDR2 SYGVNS. Trimming stripped 4 bases from V and 4 bases from J, with 16 bases between. This CDR3 region has 15 residues. The CDR3 coding sequence is TGTGCCAGCAGTGGACTACAGGGATTGCTCACTGAAGCTTTCTTT. It translates to CASSGLQGLLTEAFF.

The rearrangement joins TRBV7-9 to TRBJ1-4; TRBD1 is a possible D gene (5 bases). The germline V gene has CDR1 SEHNR and CDR2 FQNEAQ (reference sequence). The CDR3 sequence is 14 residues long. The V gene lost 4 bases and the J gene lost 5 bases, with 11 bases spanning the gap. CDR3 nucleotides: TGTGCCAGCAGCTCGGGACGGATAAATGAAAAACTGTTTTTT. Residues: CASSSGRINEKLFF.

This clone was observed once. This chain joins TRBV20-1 and TRBJ1-2; D remains ambiguous. The CDR3 is made up of 11 amino acids. V was trimmed by 0 bases and J by 7 bases, leaving 6 bases between them. The germline CDR1 and CDR2 sequences are DFQATT and SNEGSKA (reference sequence). This CDR3 is CSARDSAGYTF. The CDR3 DNA reads TGCAGTGCTAGAGATTCGGCTGGCTACACCTTC.

V is TRBV4-1 and J is TRBJ2-7; D not certain. The CDR3 consists of 14 residues. Trimming removed 4 bases from V and 0 bases from J, with 10 bases in between. Germline V gene lookup returns CDR1 MGHRA and CDR2 YSYEKL. This chain's CDR3 is CASSPSGTSYEQYF. The DNA for the CDR3 is TGCGCCAGCAGCCCCTCAGGTACCTCCTACGAGCAGTACTTC.

The chain recombines TRBV27 with TRBJ2-6; maybe TRBD1 (5 bases). In germline, CDR1 is MNHEY, CDR2 SMNVEV (reference sequence). Trimming removed 5 bases from V and 0 bases from J, with 11 bases in between. The CDR3 runs to 16 residues. CDR3 loop: CASSLKQVSGANVLTF. The CDR3 DNA follows: TGTGCCAGCAGTCTCAAACAGGTCTCTGGGGCCAACGTCCTGACTTTC.

V is TRBV7-8 and J is TRBJ1-3; unclear D gene. This CDR3 is built from 15 residues. The V gene's germline CDR1 is SGHVS and CDR2 FQNEAQ. Trimming shortened V by 1 base and J by 0 bases, and 7 bases separated the two germline ends. The CDR3 DNA reads as TGTGCCAGCAGCTTAGTCCCATTCTCTGGAAACACCATATATTTT. Translated, it gives CASSLVPFSGNTIYF.

This chain uses TRBV2 with TRBJ2-7; the D is unclear. This CDR3 contains 12 residues. V lost 4 bases and J lost 6, with 10 bases in between. Per germline, CDR1 SNHLY and CDR2 FYNNEI. CDR3: CASSGTAAEQYF. The CDR3 coding sequence is TGTGCCAGCAGTGGGACCGCGGCCGAGCAGTACTTC. The entire variable domain, with the rest obtained from reference TRBV2 and TRBJ2-7, is as follows: EPEVTQTPSHQVTQMGQEVILRCVPISNHLYFYWYRQILGQKVEFLVSFYNNEISEKSEIFDDQFSVERPDGSNFTLKIRSTKLEDSAMYFCASSGTAAEQYFGPGTRLTVT.

About this clone: At the DNA level, this CDR3 is encoded by other sequences in the same sample as well. V is TRBV30 and J is TRBJ2-7; the D gene is possibly TRBD1 (5 bases). The V end was cut by 0 bases, the J end by 5 bases, with 8 bases between. This CDR3 contains 12 residues. In germline, CDR1 is GTSNPN, CDR2 SVGIG (reference sequence). The CDR3 loop is CAWSVQGDEQYF. In DNA, the CDR3 is TGTGCCTGGAGTGTCCAGGGCGACGAGCAGTACTTC.

A note on this clone: The same CDR3 also results from other DNA sequences found in this sample. The chain has TRBV7-9 and TRBJ2-5; the match to TRBD1 covers 7 bases. The CDR3 spans 13 residues. Unmatched junction bases numbered 2, after V lost 5 bases and J lost 2 bases. Germline-derived CDR1 and CDR2 are SEHNR and FQNEAQ (reference sequence). The CDR3 spells CASSPQGQETQYF. The CDR3 DNA is TGTGCCAGCAGCCCACAGGGGCAAGAGACCCAGTACTTC.

Notes on this clone: Other DNA sequences in the sample encode the same CDR3. The chain links TRBV9 to TRBJ1-4; TRBD1 matches at 9 bases. Germline lookup yields CDR1 SGDLS and CDR2 YYNGEE. The CDR3 totals 15 residues. J lost 8 bases, V lost 0 bases, and 5 bases had no gene match. The CDR3 DNA sequence: TGTGCCAGCAGCGTAGCGGGGACAGGGAGCGAAAAACTGTTTTTT. Translated, it gives CASSVAGTGSEKLFF.